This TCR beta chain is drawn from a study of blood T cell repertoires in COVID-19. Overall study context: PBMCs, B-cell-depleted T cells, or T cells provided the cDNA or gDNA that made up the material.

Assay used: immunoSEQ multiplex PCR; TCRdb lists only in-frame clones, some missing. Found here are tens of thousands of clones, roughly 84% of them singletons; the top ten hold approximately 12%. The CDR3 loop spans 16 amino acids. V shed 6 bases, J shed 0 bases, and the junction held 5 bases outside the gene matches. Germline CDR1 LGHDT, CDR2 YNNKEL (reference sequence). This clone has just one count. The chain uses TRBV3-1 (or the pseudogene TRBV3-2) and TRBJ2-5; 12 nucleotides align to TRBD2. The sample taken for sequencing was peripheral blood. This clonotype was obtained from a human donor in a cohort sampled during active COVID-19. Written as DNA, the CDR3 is TGTGCCAGCAGTCCCGGACTAGCGGGGAACCAAGAGACCCAGTACTTC. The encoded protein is CASSPGLAGNQETQYF.